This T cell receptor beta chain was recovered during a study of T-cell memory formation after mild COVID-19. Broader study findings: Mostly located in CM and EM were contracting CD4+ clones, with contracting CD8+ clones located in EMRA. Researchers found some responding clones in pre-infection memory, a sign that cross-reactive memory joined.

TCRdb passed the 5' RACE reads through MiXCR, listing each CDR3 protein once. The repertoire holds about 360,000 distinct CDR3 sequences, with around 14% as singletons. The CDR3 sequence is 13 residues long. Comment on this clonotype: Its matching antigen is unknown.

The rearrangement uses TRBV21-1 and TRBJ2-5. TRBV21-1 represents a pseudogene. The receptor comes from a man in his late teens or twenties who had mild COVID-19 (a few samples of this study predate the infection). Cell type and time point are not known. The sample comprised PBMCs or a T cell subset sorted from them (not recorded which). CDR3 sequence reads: CASSNRDEETQYF. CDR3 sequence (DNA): TGTGCCAGCAGCAACCGGGACGAAGAGACCCAGTACTTC.